Following are 12 T cell receptor beta chains from one sample sequenced in a study of T cell changes during pregnancy in multiple sclerosis. Sequencing used immunoSEQ multiplex PCR; TCRdb keeps in-frame clones, though not all of them. The data show tens of thousands of clones, with roughly 90% seen just once and about 1.6% held by the top ten. This specimen consisted of peripheral blood, obtained in the first trimester of pregnancy. The receptors shown here come from a female donor with multiple sclerosis, enrolled in a pregnancy study.

V gene TRBV30 combines with J gene TRBJ2-1, with 11 bases aligning to TRBD2. The ends lost 3 bases at V and 9 bases at J; junction bases unmatched: 4. This CDR3 has 13 residues. CDR1 and CDR2 from the germline V gene are GTSNPN and SVGIG (reference sequence). This CDR3 reads CAWRLAGVFEQFF. CDR3 DNA: TGTGCCTGGAGACTAGCGGGAGTCTTTGAGCAGTTCTTC.

The chain links TRBV19 to TRBJ2-6; no firm D call. CDR3 length: 15 amino acids. Germline V gene data show CDR1 as LNHDA and CDR2 as SQIVND (reference sequence). V lost 3 bases to trimming and J lost 1 base, with 7 bases between them. CDR3 in amino acids: CASSIPGSGANVLTF. In DNA form, the CDR3 reads TGTGCCAGTAGTATCCCGGGTTCTGGGGCCAACGTCCTGACTTTC.

The chain uses TRBV4-1 and TRBJ2-5; 7 bases line up with TRBD1. Germline V CDR1 and CDR2: MGHRA, YSYEKL. This CDR3 spans 14 amino acids. The V segment lost 7 bases and the J segment 3 bases; nucleotides outside the gene matches: 8. DNA of the CDR3: TGCGCCAGCAAGGTGGCAGGGGGTGAAGAGACCCAGTACTTC. As protein: CASKVAGGEETQYF.

This sequence joins TRBV6-4 and TRBJ2-1, with D uncertain. V was shortened by 0 bases and J by 0 bases, with 6 bases between the two germline ends. This CDR3 region has 15 residues. Looked up from germline, CDR1 is MRHNA and CDR2 is SNTAGT. This CDR3 is CASSDSGSSYNEQFF. CDR3 nucleotides: TGTGCCAGCAGTGACTCGGGCAGCTCCTACAATGAGCAGTTCTTC.

This clone was seen only once. The gene calls are TRBV7-9 and TRBJ2-1; maybe TRBD2 (5 bases). The germline V and J ends were trimmed by 0 bases and 8 bases, with 11 bases remaining between them. Per germline, CDR1 SEHNR and CDR2 FQNEAQ (reference sequence). This CDR3 spans 14 amino acids. The CDR3, as DNA: TGTGCCAGCAGCTTAGCCGCTAGCCGAGATGAGCAGTTCTTC. It yields the protein CASSLAASRDEQFF.

This clone turned up a few times. The V and J genes are TRBV27 and TRBJ1-1; perhaps TRBD1 as D (6 bases). Trimming stripped 0 bases from V and 4 bases from J, with 12 bases between. The CDR3 extends over 15 amino acids. Germline V gene sequence: CDR1 MNHEY, CDR2 SMNVEV (reference sequence). CDR3 DNA: TGTGCCAGCAGTTTATCCCCCGGGGGGCTCACTGAAGCTTTCTTT. Its translation: CASSLSPGGLTEAFF.

The rearrangement links TRBV25-1 to TRBJ1-4; 10 bases line up with TRBD1. CDR1 MGHDK and CDR2 SYGVNS come from the germline V gene. The CDR3 is 14 residues long. Germline trimming cut 7 bases from V and 5 bases from J; bases unmatched to any gene: 4. DNA for the CDR3: TGTGCCAGCACCCAGACAGGGGGCAATGAAAAACTGTTTTTT. Translated: CASTQTGGNEKLFF.

V usage is TRBV2 and J usage is TRBJ2-7, with D unresolved. V lost 3 bases to trimming and J lost 4 bases, with 19 bases between them. The CDR3 consists of 16 residues. CDR1 and CDR2 from the germline V gene are SNHLY and FYNNEI. CDR3 DNA sequence: TGTGCCAGCAGTGAGGAATACAGCCGCCCCCGGTACGAGCAGTACTTC. Its translation is CASSEEYSRPRYEQYF.

The chain uses TRBV15 and TRBJ2-1; 8 positions match TRBD1. The CDR3 contains 15 residues. With V trimmed by 1 base and J by 3 bases, 2 bases remained unmatched. Germline V gives CDR1 LNHNV, CDR2 YYDKDF (reference sequence). Here the CDR3 reads CATSRGTGIYNEQFF. CDR3 sequence (DNA): TGTGCCACCAGCAGAGGGACAGGGATCTACAATGAGCAGTTCTTC.

V is TRBV5-6 and J is TRBJ1-1, with D perhaps matching TRBD1 (5 bases). CDR3 length: 13 residues. V was trimmed by 1 base and J by 8 bases, leaving 12 bases between them. CDR1 and CDR2 (germline): SGHDT, YYEEEE. CDR3 protein: CASSLQQEGEAFF. The DNA of the CDR3 is TGTGCCAGCAGCTTGCAACAGGAGGGGGAAGCTTTCTTT.

This clone was seen a handful of times. The CDR3 nucleotides read TGTGCCTGGAGCGCGACAGTGAACACTGAAGCTTTCTTT. Its protein product is CAWSATVNTEAFF. The chain recombines TRBV30 with TRBJ1-1; a possible D gene is TRBD1 (5 bases). The germline V gene has CDR1 GTSNPN and CDR2 SVGIG (reference sequence). V shed 3 bases and J shed 0 bases, with 8 bases lying between them. This CDR3 is 13 amino acids long.

This sequence joins TRBV19 and TRBJ2-5; 11 bases map to TRBD1. This CDR3 comprises 15 residues. Trimming cost V 1 base and J 5 bases; bases outside gene matches: 3. CDR1 LNHDA and CDR2 SQIVND come from the germline V gene (reference sequence). CDR3 bases: TGTGCCAGTAGTATAGGGACAGGGGGCTTGGAGACCCAGTACTTC. This gives the protein CASSIGTGGLETQYF.